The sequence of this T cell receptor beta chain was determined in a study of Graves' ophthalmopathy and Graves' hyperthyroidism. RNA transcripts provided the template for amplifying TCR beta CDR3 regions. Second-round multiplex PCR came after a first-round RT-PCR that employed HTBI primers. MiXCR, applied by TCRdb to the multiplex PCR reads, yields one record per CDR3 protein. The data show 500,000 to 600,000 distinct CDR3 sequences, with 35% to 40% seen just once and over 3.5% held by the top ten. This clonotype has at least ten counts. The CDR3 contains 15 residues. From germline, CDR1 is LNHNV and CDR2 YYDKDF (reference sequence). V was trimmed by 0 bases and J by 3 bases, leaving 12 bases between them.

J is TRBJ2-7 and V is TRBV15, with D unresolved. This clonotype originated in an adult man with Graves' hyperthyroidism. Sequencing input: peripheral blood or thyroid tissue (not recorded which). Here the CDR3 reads CATSREGLGDYEQYF. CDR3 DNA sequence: TGTGCCACCAGCAGAGAAGGGCTCGGAGACTACGAGCAGTACTTC.